These T cell receptor beta chains were read from a single sample in a study of identical twins. TCRdb analysed the 5' RACE reads with MiXCR anew, one entry per CDR3 protein. The sample includes about 260,000 distinct CDR3 sequences, roughly 7% of them seen just once. This sample also belongs to another study, concerning yellow fever vaccine responses in identical twins.

The sequencing sample was made of memory (CD45RO+) T cells sorted from blood. These receptors all stem from a young woman in good health. Both conserved end residues are part of each CDR3. A D gene is named only where the DNA matches it firmly. Rows give clone size only sometimes, using once, few, many, or a class for an expanded clone.

TRBV10-3	15	many	TRBJ1-3	NA	CAISNDMGGGNTIYF	TGTGCCATCAGCAATGACATGGGTGGTGGAAACACCATATATTTT
TRBV4-1	16	NA	TRBJ2-5	NA	CASSQVNLMYQETQYF	TGCGCCAGCAGCCAAGTTAACCTAATGTACCAAGAGACCCAGTACTTC
TRBV7-2	11	many	TRBJ2-1	NA	CASSRRREQFF	TGTGCCAGCAGCCGCCGCCGTGAGCAGTTCTTC
TRBV5-5	12	few	TRBJ1-4	NA	CASSAEGGRLFF	TGTGCCAGCAGCGCGGAGGGGGGGAGACTGTTTTTT
TRBV24-1	16	many	TRBJ2-1	NA	CATSVLGTDRRNEQFF	TGTGCCACCAGTGTGTTGGGGACCGACCGTAGGAATGAGCAGTTCTTC
TRBV3-1	13	few	TRBJ2-7	NA	CASSQATAYEQYF	TGTGCCAGCAGCCAAGCTACAGCCTACGAGCAGTACTTC
TRBV5-1	13	many	TRBJ1-2	NA	CASSPDRYDGYTF	TGCGCCAGCAGCCCCGACAGGTACGATGGCTACACCTTC
TRBV20-1	14	NA	TRBJ2-1	TRBD2	CSAVAGEVYNEQFF	TGCAGTGCGGTAGCGGGAGAGGTCTACAATGAGCAGTTCTTC
TRBV10-3	16	few	TRBJ1-2	TRBD1	CAISELDREANYGYTF	TGTGCCATCAGTGAGTTGGACAGGGAAGCTAACTATGGCTACACCTTC
TRBV2	14	NA	TRBJ1-1	TRBD1	CASSGAQGAVKAFF	TGTGCCAGCAGTGGGGCACAGGGGGCCGTGAAGGCTTTCTTT
TRBV6-5	14	many	TRBJ2-3	NA	CASSYRGETDTQYF	TGTGCCAGCAGTTATCGGGGCGAGACAGATACGCAGTATTTT
TRBV4-2	14	many	TRBJ2-7	TRBD1	CASSPRQGGDEQYF	TGTGCCAGCAGCCCTAGACAGGGGGGTGACGAGCAGTACTTC
TRBV3-1	17	few	TRBJ2-3	TRBD2	CASSQGKAGGITDTQYF	TGTGCCAGCAGCCAAGGGAAAGCGGGAGGGATCACAGATACGCAGTATTTT
TRBV20-1	13	many	TRBJ1-1	TRBD1	CSATGTANTEAFF	TGCAGTGCAACCGGGACAGCGAACACTGAAGCTTTCTTT
TRBV3-1	12	NA	TRBJ2-1	NA	CASSRRVDEQFF	TGTGCCAGCAGTCGAAGGGTTGATGAGCAGTTCTTC
TRBV7-6	16	few	TRBJ2-3	NA	CASSLETGRMTDTQYF	TGTGCCAGCAGCTTAGAGACGGGACGGATGACAGATACGCAGTATTTT
TRBV7-2	16	NA	TRBJ2-7	TRBD2	CASSRTLGRETYEQYF	TGTGCCAGCAGCCGCACCCTGGGGCGGGAGACCTACGAGCAGTACTTC
TRBV5-1	17	NA	TRBJ2-2	TRBD2	CASSEGLAGGFSGELFF	TGCGCCAGCAGCGAAGGACTAGCGGGGGGATTTAGCGGGGAGCTGTTTTTT
TRBV5-1	14	many	TRBJ2-1	NA	CASSLPGIHNEQFF	TGCGCCAGCAGCTTGCCGGGGATCCACAATGAGCAGTTCTTC
TRBV20-1	14	NA	TRBJ2-1	TRBD2	CSAPGLAGFNEQFF	TGCAGTGCGCCGGGACTAGCGGGATTTAATGAGCAGTTCTTC
TRBV5-1	13	few	TRBJ2-1	NA	CASSPDSLNEQFF	TGCGCCAGCAGCCCGGACAGTCTCAATGAGCAGTTCTTC
TRBV20-1	12	few	TRBJ1-5	TRBD1	CSARQGAQPQHF	TGCAGTGCTAGACAGGGGGCTCAGCCCCAGCATTTT
TRBV2	15	few	TRBJ1-1	NA	CASASRQGANTEAFF	TGTGCCAGCGCCAGCCGGCAGGGCGCCAACACTGAAGCTTTCTTT
TRBV18	14	NA	TRBJ1-1	NA	CASSPQDGLVEAFF	TGTGCCAGCTCACCACAGGACGGATTAGTTGAGGCTTTCTTT
TRBV3-1	14	many	TRBJ2-2	NA	CASSQVRNTGELFF	TGTGCCAGCAGCCAAGTTCGGAACACCGGGGAGCTGTTTTTT
TRBV5-1	14	NA	TRBJ2-2	NA	CASSLGQRTGELFF	TGCGCCAGCAGCTTGGGACAGAGAACCGGGGAGCTGTTTTTT
TRBV7-9	12	NA	TRBJ2-3	NA	CASSRALPTQYF	TGTGCCAGCAGCCGGGCTCTTCCTACGCAGTATTTT
TRBV12-3/TRBV12-4	14	many	TRBJ2-7	TRBD1	CASRRTGGINEQYF	TGTGCCAGCAGGCGTACAGGGGGCATCAACGAGCAGTACTTC
TRBV5-1	15	many	TRBJ2-1	NA	CASSVSGGSYNEQFF	TGCGCCAGCAGCGTGAGCGGAGGCTCCTACAATGAGCAGTTCTTC
TRBV27	15	NA	TRBJ1-2	NA	CASRGPGRSDYGYTF	TGTGCCAGCAGGGGGCCTGGGAGATCGGACTATGGCTACACCTTC
TRBV11-1	15	few	TRBJ1-3	NA	CASSKGQLSGNTIYF	TGTGCCAGCAGCAAAGGACAACTCTCTGGAAACACCATATATTTT
TRBV12-3/TRBV12-4	12	many	TRBJ2-7	TRBD2	CASSLGGGEQYF	TGTGCCAGCAGTTTAGGGGGGGGGGAGCAGTACTTC
TRBV4-1	16	few	TRBJ2-2	NA	CASSQEGNTNTGELFF	TGCGCCAGCAGCCAAGAAGGGAATACGAACACCGGGGAGCTGTTTTTT
TRBV14	13	few	TRBJ2-5	NA	CASSQVPQETQYF	TGTGCCAGCAGCCAAGTTCCTCAAGAGACCCAGTACTTC
TRBV6-1	15	few	TRBJ1-1	NA	CASRWAGGLGTEAFF	TGTGCCAGCAGATGGGCTGGGGGGCTTGGCACTGAAGCTTTCTTT
TRBV2	17	NA	TRBJ2-1	NA	CASSGGNRPSSYNEQFF	TGTGCCAGCAGTGGGGGGAACCGTCCGAGCTCCTACAATGAGCAGTTCTTC
TRBV7-9	17	NA	TRBJ2-1	TRBD2	CASSPASGLAGENEQFF	TGTGCCAGCAGTCCCGCCTCCGGACTAGCGGGAGAAAATGAGCAGTTCTTC
TRBV7-2	14	many	TRBJ1-1	NA	CASRPFMAAIEAFF	TGTGCCAGCAGACCGTTTATGGCCGCTATTGAAGCTTTCTTT
TRBV18	18	few	TRBJ2-1	TRBD2	CASSPLTSGGPPGNEQFF	TGTGCCAGCTCACCGCTGACTAGCGGGGGGCCCCCGGGCAATGAGCAGTTCTTC